One TCR beta chain is described in this entry. Its specificity is unknown. Expressed TCRB transcripts were sequenced, since all the RNA that had been isolated was reverse transcribed. This table comes from immunoSEQ multiplex PCR, and its TCRdb copy is limited to in-frame clones, with some not included. The sample gives 250,000 to 300,000 clones, 8% of which show up once; 1% is in the top ten. This specimen comes from a study of beta chain features in type 1 diabetes. Findings and caveats of the study: A potential PCR bias toward shorter templates would be equal in patient and control samples. When cDNA is sequenced, cells with high TCR expression could be over-represented. Individuals with type 1 diabetes displayed fewer insertions and more deletions at VDJ junctions.

Heparinised blood was drawn once per donor, averaging roughly 120 mL. The TCR was taken from a young woman in good health. Sequenced input: central memory CD4+ T cells from blood.

CDR3 loop: CASSLDRRKADTQYF. The CDR3 DNA sequence: TGTGCCAGCAGCTTGGACAGGCGCAAGGCAGATACGCAGTATTTT. The rearrangement links TRBV5-4 to TRBJ2-3; possibly TRBD1 for D (5 bases). In germline, CDR1 is SGHNT, CDR2 YYREEE (reference sequence). This CDR3 is 15 amino acids long. The V and J ends lost 0 bases and 4 bases respectively, with 12 bases between them.